Presented here are 17 T cell receptor beta chains from one specimen sequenced in a study of blood T cell repertoires in COVID-19. TCRdb's table, derived via immunoSEQ multiplex PCR, lists solely in-frame clones and lacks some. The repertoire includes around 130,000 clones, roughly four fifths of them detected once, and about 4% sits in the top ten. Specimen: peripheral blood. The receptor source for this set is a woman older than 75 with acute or convalescent COVID-19.

V gene TRBV30 combines with J gene TRBJ2-3, with D hard to call. V lost 3 bases to trimming and J lost 8 bases, with 12 bases between them. The CDR3 is made up of 12 amino acids. CDR1 and CDR2 from the germline V gene are GTSNPN and SVGIG (reference sequence). The CDR3 spells CAWSKALGTQYF. Written as DNA, the CDR3 is TGTGCCTGGAGCAAAGCGCTGGGTACGCAGTATTTT.

This chain links TRBV4-2 with TRBJ2-7; D might be TRBD2 (5 bases). V gave up 3 bases and J gave up 5 bases, with 20 bases separating them. Per germline, CDR1 LGHNA and CDR2 YNFKEQ. The CDR3 contains 16 residues. CDR3: CASSHIFRGSPHEQYF. In DNA form, the CDR3 reads TGTGCCAGCAGCCATATCTTCCGGGGATCGCCCCACGAGCAGTACTTC.

The V and J genes are TRBV28 and TRBJ1-2; 8 bases agree with TRBD1. Germline loops: CDR1 MDHEN, CDR2 SYDVKM. After removal of 6 bases from V and 6 bases from J, the junction contained 9 bases not matched to a gene. The CDR3 contains 14 residues. The CDR3 is CASRVPDRVHGYTF. CDR3 sequence (DNA): TGTGCCAGCAGGGTACCGGACAGGGTCCATGGCTACACCTTC.

The J gene is TRBJ2-1, the V gene TRBV20-1; D uncertain. In germline, CDR1 is DFQATT, CDR2 SNEGSKA (reference sequence). The CDR3 is 11 residues long. V lost 3 bases to trimming and J lost 12 bases, with 12 bases between them. The CDR3 nucleotides read TGCAGTGCTAGCCCAGGTTATGGGCAGTTCTTC. This gives the protein CSASPGYGQFF.

The V call is TRBV15, the J call TRBJ1-1; the D gene is possibly TRBD1 (5 bases). The CDR3 extends over 13 amino acids. Germline V gene data show CDR1 as LNHNV and CDR2 as YYDKDF (reference sequence). V gave up 0 bases and J gave up 11 bases, with 13 bases separating them. The CDR3 bases are TGTGCCACCAGCAGAGAGCGGGGGGTTGATGCTTTCTTT. This gives the protein CATSRERGVDAFF.

This clone was counted a single time. The gene calls are TRBV18 and TRBJ1-4; D is possibly TRBD1 (6 bases). CDR3 length: 13 residues. V shed 4 bases and J shed 10 bases, with 13 bases lying between them. Germline assignment: CDR1 KGHSH and CDR2 LQKENI. The CDR3, as DNA: TGTGCCAGCTCACTCCAGCCCAGGGGAAAACTGTTTTTT. Protein: CASSLQPRGKLFF.

This clone was detected only a few times. The V call is TRBV29-1, the J call TRBJ2-7, with a weak D call TRBD1 (6 bases). CDR3 length: 13 residues. V was pared by 1 base and J by 0 bases, with 7 bases between. Germline CDR1 reads SQVTM; CDR2 reads ANQGSEA. The CDR3 DNA is TGCAGCGTTGAAGGGACAGACTCCTACGAGCAGTACTTC. It codes for CSVEGTDSYEQYF.

The chain uses TRBV19 and TRBJ1-5; no firm D call. V gave up 3 bases and J gave up 4 bases, with 10 bases separating them. The germline V gene encodes CDR1 LNHDA and CDR2 SQIVND (reference sequence). The CDR3 consists of 14 residues. The CDR3, as DNA: TGTGCCAGTAGTATTCGTGCCCAGAATCAGCCCCAGCATTTT. Translation: CASSIRAQNQPQHF.

The CDR3 coding sequence is TGTGCCAGCAGCCCCCGGACAGCCTTGTATGGCTACACCTTC. Translating gives CASSPRTALYGYTF. The rearrangement joins TRBV9 to TRBJ1-2; tentatively, D is TRBD1 (6 bases). The CDR3 is made up of 14 amino acids. V was clipped by 4 bases and J by 5 bases, with 15 bases between them. Germline V lookup: CDR1 SGDLS, CDR2 YYNGEE.

The chain recombines TRBV2 with TRBJ2-3; no firm D call. The CDR3 covers 14 residues. Germline-derived CDR1 and CDR2 are SNHLY and FYNNEI. Trimming took off 5 bases at V and 0 bases at J, with 9 bases between the two ends. The CDR3 coding sequence is TGTGCCAGCAGTTACGGAGCTAGCACAGATACGCAGTATTTT. It codes for CASSYGASTDTQYF.

The chain couples TRBV27 to TRBJ2-7; 9 bases match TRBD1. This CDR3 is built from 14 residues. V shed 6 bases, J shed 3 bases, and the junction held 6 bases outside the gene matches. Germline CDR1 reads MNHEY; CDR2 reads SMNVEV (reference sequence). CDR3: CASRAGTGNYEQYF. The CDR3 DNA follows: TGTGCCAGCAGGGCCGGGACAGGGAACTACGAGCAGTACTTC.

The CDR3 nucleotides read TGTGCAAGTCGCTTATTTGGAAAGACAGGGTCTACCTATGGCTACACCTTC. Amino acids: CASRLFGKTGSTYGYTF. The genes are TRBV12-2 and TRBJ1-2; no check of the table's D call, TRBD1, against the DNA was made. TRBV12-2 is termed a pseudogene. The CDR3 is 17 residues long.

This clone was counted many times. This chain connects TRBV4-2 to TRBJ1-2; D is ambiguous. Trimming cost V 6 bases and J 4 bases, with 12 bases left between them. Germline CDR1 is LGHNA and CDR2 is YNFKEQ. CDR3 length: 13 residues. CDR3 region: CASRGGPGYGYTF. The CDR3 DNA sequence: TGTGCCAGCAGGGGAGGGCCAGGCTATGGCTACACCTTC.

The chain employs TRBV7-3 and TRBJ2-1, with 11 bases aligning to TRBD2. V lost 5 bases, J lost 10 bases, and 10 bases stayed unmatched. This CDR3 is built from 15 residues. Germline CDR1 and CDR2: SGHTA and FQGTGA. The DNA of the CDR3 is TGTGCCAGCAGCCCCGGACTAGCGGGCCCACGGGAGCAGTTCTTC. Protein: CASSPGLAGPREQFF. Together with reference TRBV7-3 and TRBJ2-1, the CDR3 gives the full variable domain: GAGVSQTPSNKVTEKGKYVELRCDPISGHTALYWYRQSLGQGPEFLIYFQGTGAADDSGLPNDRFFAVRPEGSVSTLKIQRTERGDSAVYLCASSPGLAGPREQFFGPGTRLTVL.

The rearrangement links TRBV18 to TRBJ2-4; D is ambiguous. The V end lost 6 bases, the J end lost 8 bases, and 23 bases lay between the germline ends. Germline V gene lookup returns CDR1 KGHSH and CDR2 LQKENI. The CDR3 loop spans 16 amino acids. The chain's CDR3 is CASSPLLPSPTHIQYF. CDR3 in DNA: TGTGCCAGCTCGCCCCTTCTCCCGTCACCTACCCACATTCAGTACTTC.

The rearrangement joins TRBV5-1 to TRBJ2-1, with 10 bases fitting TRBD1. Germline-derived CDR1 and CDR2 are SGHRS and YFSETQ. The CDR3 is made up of 15 amino acids. The ends lost 4 bases at V and 6 bases at J; junction bases unmatched: 7. In DNA form, the CDR3 reads TGCGCCAGCAGCCAAACCGGGACAGGGGCCAATGAGCAGTTCTTC. Encoded protein: CASSQTGTGANEQFF.

V usage is TRBV19 and J usage is TRBJ1-1; possibly TRBD1 for D (5 bases). CDR1 and CDR2 (germline): LNHDA, SQIVND (reference sequence). This CDR3 region has 12 residues. Deletions cut 7 bases from V and 5 bases from J, with 11 bases between. This CDR3 reads CASTPGGTEAFF. DNA for the CDR3: TGTGCCAGTACCCCCGGGGGAACTGAAGCTTTCTTT.